Listed here are 11 T cell receptor beta chains from one sample, sequenced in a study of blood T cell repertoires in COVID-19. Data came from immunoSEQ multiplex PCR; TCRdb stores just in-frame clones and leaves some out. The table includes over 80,000 clones, around three quarters detected once. Sequenced: peripheral blood. The receptors were gathered from a woman between 70 and 85 years old with acute or convalescent COVID-19.

This chain joins TRBV28 and TRBJ2-1; weak D call: TRBD1 (6 bases). This CDR3 is built from 14 residues. Deletions cut 8 bases from V and 12 bases from J, with 23 bases between. Germline V gives CDR1 MDHEN, CDR2 SYDVKM. DNA of the CDR3: TGTGCCAGCGGAACCCGACAGGTAATCCAATGGCAGTTCTTC. Protein: CASGTRQVIQWQFF.

This chain joins TRBV6-6 and TRBJ1-1; D unclear. Germline V lookup: CDR1 MNHNY, CDR2 SVGAGI (reference sequence). The CDR3 contains 13 residues. Trimming left V 6 bases short and J 0 bases short, with 8 bases between. CDR3 DNA: TGTGCCAGCAGCCCCCCGGTGAACACTGAAGCTTTCTTT. Encoded protein: CASSPPVNTEAFF.

This sequence joins TRBV9 and TRBJ1-2, with D maybe TRBD1 (6 bases). Germline-derived CDR1 and CDR2 are SGDLS and YYNGEE. The CDR3 spans 12 residues. Trimming shortened V by 7 bases and J by 4 bases, and 11 bases separated the two germline ends. Written as DNA, the CDR3 is TGTGCCAGCGGCGGACAGTTCTATGGCTACACCTTC. Residues: CASGGQFYGYTF.

This clone was seen only once. The rearrangement links TRBV2 to TRBJ2-2; a weak D match, TRBD1 (5 bases). This CDR3 has 14 residues. V was pared by 7 bases and J by 3 bases, with 12 bases between. In germline, CDR1 is SNHLY, CDR2 FYNNEI. This CDR3 is CASNWFRDTGELFF. The CDR3 DNA follows: TGTGCCAGCAACTGGTTCAGGGACACCGGGGAGCTGTTTTTT.

In DNA form, the CDR3 reads TGCGCCAGCAGCCTCGGGACTCTTGAGGTAGAGACCCAGTACTTC. As protein: CASSLGTLEVETQYF. The genes are TRBV4-3 and TRBJ2-5; D is perhaps TRBD2 (6 bases). CDR1 is LGHNA, CDR2 YSLEER, per germline. The CDR3 is made up of 15 amino acids. The ends were cut back, 4 bases at V and 4 bases at J, with 16 bases in the middle.

In this sample, this clone turned up once. The CDR3 bases are TGTGCCAGCAGCGTCCTACCCCGGGAGGCAGAGCAGTACTTC. Amino acids: CASSVLPREAEQYF. The chain couples TRBV9 to TRBJ2-7, with 7 bases lining up with TRBD2. The CDR3 loop spans 14 amino acids. The trim removed 2 bases at V and 7 bases at J, leaving 9 bases unmatched. From germline, CDR1 is SGDLS and CDR2 YYNGEE.

The gene calls are TRBV25-1 and TRBJ1-1; TRBD1 is a possible D gene (5 bases). The CDR3 has 16 amino acids. From germline, CDR1 is MGHDK and CDR2 SYGVNS. V dropped 3 bases and J dropped 1 base, with 15 bases sitting between them. CDR3 protein: CASSDRLQGSNTEAFF. For the CDR3, the DNA is TGTGCCAGCAGTGACAGGTTGCAGGGATCGAACACTGAAGCTTTCTTT.

This clone was seen a few times. V and J are TRBV3-1 (or the pseudogene TRBV3-2) and TRBJ1-1, with no clear D. There are 14 residues in the CDR3. Germline values: CDR1 LGHDT, CDR2 YNNKEL (reference sequence). V was clipped by 1 base and J by 4 bases, with 10 bases between them. This CDR3 is CASSQGGLGTEAFF. CDR3 nucleotides: TGTGCCAGCAGCCAAGGTGGTCTCGGCACTGAAGCTTTCTTT.

The chain links TRBV27 to TRBJ2-7, with a tentative D call TRBD1 (7 bases). Germline values: CDR1 MNHEY, CDR2 SMNVEV (reference sequence). V was trimmed by 4 bases and J by 7 bases, leaving 14 bases between them. The CDR3 covers 13 residues. CDR3 protein: CASSSLPGGEQYF. The DNA for the CDR3 is TGTGCCAGCAGTTCACTCCCAGGGGGGGAGCAGTACTTC.

In this sample, this clone turned up once. This rearrangement joins TRBV7-8 to TRBJ1-1; D not certain. V was cut by 4 bases and J by 0 bases, with 9 bases left in between. The germline CDR1 and CDR2 sequences are SGHVS and FQNEAQ. The CDR3 has 14 amino acids. The CDR3 nucleotides read TGTGCCAGCAGCTCTAACACAGTGAACACTGAAGCTTTCTTT. Amino acid sequence: CASSSNTVNTEAFF.

CDR3 amino acids: CATTSGGLNTGELFF. CDR3 bases: TGTGCCACCACTAGCGGGGGTCTGAACACCGGGGAGCTGTTTTTT. V gene TRBV5-4 combines with J gene TRBJ2-2, with 11 positions matching TRBD2. Germline CDR1 SGHNT, CDR2 YYREEE (reference sequence). This CDR3 spans 15 amino acids. The junction had 5 bases not matched to a gene; V was cut back by 9 bases and J by 1 base.